This T cell receptor (beta chain) was identified during a study of blood T cell repertoires in COVID-19. Background on the study: Sites in the United States, Italy and Spain provided acute and convalescent COVID-19 samples.

The CDR3 runs 15 residues. The germline CDR1 and CDR2 sequences are MNHEY and SVGAGI. V was clipped by 6 bases and J by 2 bases; unmatched bases: 8. Repertoires were generated with immunoSEQ multiplex PCR, while TCRdb's copy carries only in-frame clones and drops some. The sample has over 25,000 clones, 70% to 90% seen once. The sample comprised peripheral blood. The sequence came from a man in his 70s with active COVID-19. The chain has TRBV6-5 and TRBJ2-7, with TRBD2 matching over 9 bases. The CDR3 reads CASSRKAGGPYEQYF. Here the CDR3 DNA reads TGTGCCAGCAGCCGTAAAGCGGGAGGCCCCTACGAGCAGTACTTC.